This TCR beta chain was identified during a study of Tregs in tolerant kidney transplant recipients. Assay used: immunoSEQ multiplex PCR; TCRdb lists only in-frame clones, some missing. The data show tens of thousands of clones, with less than 90% seen just once and roughly 4.9% held by the top ten. The germline CDR1 and CDR2 sequences are SGHRS and YFSETQ. CDR3 length equals 16 residues. Trimming at V came to 4 bases and at J to 11 bases, leaving 12 bases not matched to a gene. This sequence was found in a human donor in good health. The chain carries TRBV5-1 and TRBJ2-4; 13 nucleotides agree with TRBD2. The sample consisted of CD4+ T cells from blood. The CDR3 spells CASSPGLAGDLRVQYF. The DNA for the CDR3 is TGCGCCAGCAGCCCAGGACTAGCGGGGGATCTTAGAGTTCAGTACTTC.